The sequence of this T cell receptor (beta chain) was determined in a study of blood T cell repertoires in COVID-19. Trimming took 2 bases from V and 5 from J, leaving 13 bases between them. The germline V gene encodes CDR1 KGHDR and CDR2 SFDVKD. The CDR3 consists of 15 residues. As handled by the study authors: Amplification of reference gene primers provided the estimated nucleated cell counts. This table comes from immunoSEQ multiplex PCR, and its TCRdb copy is limited to in-frame clones, with some not included. V, J and clone size were drawn from that table, and D and trimming were deduced from the DNA. The repertoire holds a few hundred thousand clones, with about 90% as singletons. Cohort placement rested on clinical history that participants reported themselves.

The V call is TRBV24-1, the J call TRBJ2-3, with a possible D match to TRBD2 (7 bases). The sequence derives from a woman aged 25-40 years who had recovered from COVID-19. Sequencing used PBMCs or T cells enriched from blood (not recorded which). The CDR3, as DNA: TGTGCCACCAGTGATTGGGGGGGGCCGGGAGATACGCAGTATTTT. Translated: CATSDWGGPGDTQYF.